This T cell receptor beta chain was obtained from a study of glioma-infiltrating T cells. This clonotype was recorded a few times. Its target is not known. CDR1 and CDR2 (germline): LGHNT, FRNRAP. The V end lost 1 base, the J end lost 0 bases, and 8 bases lay between the germline ends. This CDR3 has 15 residues. Notes on the study in general: Tissue-blood divergence was below expectation in non-neoplastic patients, above in gliomas.

TCR alpha and beta CDR3 regions were amplified from RNA using iRepertoire nested multiplex PCR. TCRdb recomputed calls from the multiplex PCR reads with MiXCR, one row per CDR3 protein. The table records more than 350,000 distinct CDR3 sequences, around 45% of them present only once. This clonotype was sampled from a human donor with low-grade glioma or glioblastoma, undergoing nonglioma brain surgery, or in good health (not recorded which). Sequencing was performed on glioma tissue, nonneoplastic brain tissue, or PBMCs (not recorded which). The chain couples TRBV12-5 to TRBJ2-3; D is unclear. Here the CDR3 reads CASGLGTVSTDTQYF. The CDR3, as DNA: TGTGCTAGTGGTTTGGGGACGGTTAGCACAGATACGCAGTATTTT.